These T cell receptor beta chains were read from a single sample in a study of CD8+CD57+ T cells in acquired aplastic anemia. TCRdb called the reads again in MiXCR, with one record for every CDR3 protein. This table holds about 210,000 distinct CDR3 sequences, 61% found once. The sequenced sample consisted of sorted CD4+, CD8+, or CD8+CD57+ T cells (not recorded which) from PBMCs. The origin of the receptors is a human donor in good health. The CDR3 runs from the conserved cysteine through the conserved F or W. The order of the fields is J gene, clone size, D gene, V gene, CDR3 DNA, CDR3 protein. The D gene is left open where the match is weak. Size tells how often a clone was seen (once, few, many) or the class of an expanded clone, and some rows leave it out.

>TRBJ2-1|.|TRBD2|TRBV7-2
TGTGCCAGCAGATCCCGGCTAGCGGCTAACAATGAGCAGTTCTTC
CASRSRLAANNEQFF
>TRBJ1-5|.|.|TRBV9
TGTGCCAGCAGCGGAGCGGGGAATCAGCCCCAGCATTTT
CASSGAGNQPQHF
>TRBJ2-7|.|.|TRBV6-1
TGTGCCAGCAGTGAAATTGGGCTCCCCTACGAGCAGTACTTC
CASSEIGLPYEQYF
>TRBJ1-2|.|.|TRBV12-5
TGTGCTAGTGCCTCGGACAGCTTCTATGGCTACACCTTC
CASASDSFYGYTF
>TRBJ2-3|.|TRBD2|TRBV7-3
TGTGCCAGCAGCTTGGAGGGAGGGCCCGTAGATACGCAGTATTTT
CASSLEGGPVDTQYF
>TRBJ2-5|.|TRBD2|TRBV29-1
TGCAGCGCGCTTGGCGGGAGGGCCCACGAGTACCAAGAGACCCAGTACTTC
CSALGGRAHEYQETQYF
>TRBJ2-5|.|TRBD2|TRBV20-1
TGCAGTGCTAGAGATAGCGGGGGGAACCAAGAGACCCAGTACTTC
CSARDSGGNQETQYF
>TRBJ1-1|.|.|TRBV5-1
TGCGCCAGCAGCTTGGCCCCAGGGCCCCGCGAAGCTTTCTTT
CASSLAPGPREAFF
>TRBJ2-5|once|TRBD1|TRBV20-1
TGCAGTGCCCTGGGACAGGGGGAGGAGACCCAGTACTTC
CSALGQGEETQYF
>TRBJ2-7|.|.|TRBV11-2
TGTGCCAGCAGCTTAAGTGACTGGACCTACGAGCAGTACTTC
CASSLSDWTYEQYF
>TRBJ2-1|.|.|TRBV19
TGTGCCAGTAGTCTCTCGAAGAGCTACAATGAGCAGTTCTTC
CASSLSKSYNEQFF
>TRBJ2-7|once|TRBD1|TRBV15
TGTGCCACCAGCAGAGATCTGCCAGGGGGCAACTACGAGCAGTACTTC
CATSRDLPGGNYEQYF
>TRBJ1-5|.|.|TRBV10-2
TGCGCCAGCAGTGAGTCGGGAATAGCCAATCAGCCCCAGCATTTT
CASSESGIANQPQHF
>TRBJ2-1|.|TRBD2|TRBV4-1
TGTGCCAGCAGCCGCATTGGGACTAGCGTGTACAATGAGCAGTTCTTC
CASSRIGTSVYNEQFF
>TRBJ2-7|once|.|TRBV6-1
TGTGCCAGCAGTGCCGGAGTGGCCTACGAGCAGTACTTC
CASSAGVAYEQYF
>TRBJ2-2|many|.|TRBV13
TGTGCCAGCAGCTTCTACCCCGGGGAGCTGTTTTTT
CASSFYPGELFF
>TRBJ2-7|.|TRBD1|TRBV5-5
TGTGCCAGCAGCTCGCCGCCGGGACAGGACTACGAGCAGTACTTC
CASSSPPGQDYEQYF
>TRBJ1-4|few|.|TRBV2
TGTGCCAGCAGTGGGCAGGGAAACGAAAAACTGTTTTTT
CASSGQGNEKLFF
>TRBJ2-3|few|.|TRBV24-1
TGTGCCACCAGTCCAGGGGTTTACGCAGATACGCAGTATTTT
CATSPGVYADTQYF
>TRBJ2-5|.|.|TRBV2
TGTGCCAGCTGCCCCGTGAGGGGCCAAGAGACCCAGTACTTC
CASCPVRGQETQYF
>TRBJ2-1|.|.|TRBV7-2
TGTGCCAGTGGTAGGGGGGGATACAATGAGCAGTTCTTC
CASGRGGYNEQFF
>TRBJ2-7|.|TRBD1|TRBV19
TGTGCCAGTAACGGGATAACAGGGGGGAACTACGAGCAGTACTTC
CASNGITGGNYEQYF
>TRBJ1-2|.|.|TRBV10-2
TGCGCCAGCAGTGAGGGTCCTCAGTATGGCTACACCTTC
CASSEGPQYGYTF
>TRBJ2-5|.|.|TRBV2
TGTGCCAGCACCCCGACATCTCCCGAGACCCAGTACTTC
CASTPTSPETQYF
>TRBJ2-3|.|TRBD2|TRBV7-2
TGTGCCAGCAGTTATCGGAGCAGCGGGACCACAGATACGCAGTATTTT
CASSYRSSGTTDTQYF
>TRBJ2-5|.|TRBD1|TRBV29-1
TGCAGCGTGTCCGGGACAGGGGAATGGGAGACCCAGTACTTC
CSVSGTGEWETQYF
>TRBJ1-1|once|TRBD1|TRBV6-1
TGTGCCAGCAGTGAAGCAGTGGAGGGGGCGAGTTCATTCTTT
CASSEAVEGASSFF
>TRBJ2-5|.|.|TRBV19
TGTGCCAGCCGACAAGCCGGGGAGACCCAGTACTTC
CASRQAGETQYF
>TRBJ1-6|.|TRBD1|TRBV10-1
TGCGCCAGCATCCCCCGGCGTGGCAGGGGGTGTCTTGAGTATAATTCACCCCTCCACTTT
CASIPRRGRGCLEYNSPLHF
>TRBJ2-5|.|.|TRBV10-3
TGTGCCATCAGTGAGGAGGAGGGAGAGACCCAGTACTTC
CAISEEEGETQYF